This T cell receptor beta chain was documented in a study of OX40 agonist ivuxolimab in advanced cancers. The table came from immunoSEQ multiplex PCR; TCRdb's copy has only in-frame clones and leaves some out. The table includes roughly 56,000 clones, about 86% detected once. General observations from the study: People who partly responded at 0.1-3.0 mg/kg had some of the least clonal expansion seen.

This CDR3 comprises 16 residues. Germline assignment: CDR1 SGHTA and CDR2 FQGNSA. V lost 5 bases and J lost 2; bases outside the gene matches: 9. As to this clone: Its antigen is not identified.

The TCR was taken from an adult with an advanced solid tumor such as melanoma, head and neck, liver or kidney cancer. This specimen consisted of CD4+ or CD8+ T cells sorted from blood, obtained in a trial of the OX40 agonist ivuxolimab. The J gene is TRBJ2-7, the V gene TRBV7-2, with 10 bases that match TRBD1. In DNA form, the CDR3 reads TGTGCCAGCAGCATATTCGGACAGGGGGATACCTACGAGCAGTACTTC. Translating it yields CASSIFGQGDTYEQYF.